The rows below give T cell receptor beta chains drawn from one sample of a study of long-term antiretroviral therapy in people with HIV. TCRdb's table, derived via immunoSEQ multiplex PCR, lists solely in-frame clones and lacks some. The sample includes 29,000 or so clones, 90% to 95% of them seen just once. Material: unsorted PBMCs, obtained just over 7.2 years after starting antiretroviral therapy. The receptors were gathered from a man aged 45-60 years with HIV. The CDR3 runs from the conserved cysteine through the conserved F or W. The D gene is left open where the match is weak. The size field is filled for only some rows; it gives once, few, many or a size class.

abundance: NA; j_gene: TRBJ1-6; d_gene: NA; v_gene: TRBV27; CDR3nt: TGTGCCAGCAGTTTCGGGGTTAATTCACCCCTCCACTTT; CDR3aa: CASSFGVNSPLHF
abundance: NA; j_gene: TRBJ2-7; d_gene: NA; v_gene: TRBV10-3; CDR3nt: TGTGCCATCAGTGAGCCAGGCCCCGAGCAGTACTTC; CDR3aa: CAISEPGPEQYF
abundance: NA; j_gene: TRBJ2-6; d_gene: NA; v_gene: TRBV19; CDR3nt: TGTGCCGCCTCAGGTCTGGGGCAAACTGGGGCCAACGTCCTGACTTTC; CDR3aa: CAASGLGQTGANVLTF
abundance: NA; j_gene: TRBJ2-6; d_gene: TRBD1; v_gene: TRBV5-1; CDR3nt: TGCGCCAGCAGCCGAACCGGACAGGGGGCTTCTGGGGCCAACGTCCTGACTTTC; CDR3aa: CASSRTGQGASGANVLTF
abundance: NA; j_gene: TRBJ2-7; d_gene: TRBD1; v_gene: TRBV4-1; CDR3nt: TGCGCCAGCAGCCAAGACTCGGGACAGGGCTACGAGCAGTACTTC; CDR3aa: CASSQDSGQGYEQYF
abundance: NA; j_gene: TRBJ2-6; d_gene: NA; v_gene: TRBV5-4; CDR3nt: TGTGCCAGCAGTGGAGACCCTGGGGCCAACGTCCTGACTTTC; CDR3aa: CASSGDPGANVLTF
abundance: few; j_gene: TRBJ1-5; d_gene: TRBD1; v_gene: TRBV7-9; CDR3nt: TGTGCCAGCAGCACTGAACAGGGGGCCAGGCAGCCCCAGCATTTT; CDR3aa: CASSTEQGARQPQHF
abundance: NA; j_gene: TRBJ2-3; d_gene: TRBD2; v_gene: TRBV5-1; CDR3nt: TGCGCCAGCAGCTTTTCGGGGGGGCAGGCAGATACGCAGTATTTT; CDR3aa: CASSFSGGQADTQYF
abundance: NA; j_gene: TRBJ1-5; d_gene: TRBD1; v_gene: TRBV6-5; CDR3nt: TGTGCCAGCAGATGGACAGGGGGCGCAAGTCAGCCCCAGCATTTT; CDR3aa: CASRWTGGASQPQHF
abundance: NA; j_gene: TRBJ2-3; d_gene: TRBD1; v_gene: TRBV5-1; CDR3nt: TGCGCCAGCAGCCCCGGACAGGGTATTACAGATACGCAGTATTTT; CDR3aa: CASSPGQGITDTQYF
abundance: NA; j_gene: TRBJ2-7; d_gene: TRBD1; v_gene: TRBV7-2; CDR3nt: TGTGCCAGCAGCTTCTGGACAGGGGGCAACGAGCAGTACTTC; CDR3aa: CASSFWTGGNEQYF
abundance: NA; j_gene: TRBJ2-7; d_gene: NA; v_gene: TRBV5-4; CDR3nt: TGTGCCAGCAGCTTGACGGGGGGCACCTACGAGCAGTACTTC; CDR3aa: CASSLTGGTYEQYF
abundance: NA; j_gene: TRBJ1-6; d_gene: TRBD1; v_gene: TRBV27; CDR3nt: TGTGCCAGCACTTGGACAGGGGAGGATTCACCCCTCCACTTT; CDR3aa: CASTWTGEDSPLHF
abundance: NA; j_gene: TRBJ1-2; d_gene: TRBD1; v_gene: TRBV5-1; CDR3nt: TGCGCCAGCAGCGAGGAGACAGGGGGCTTAGACTATGGCTACACCTTC; CDR3aa: CASSEETGGLDYGYTF
abundance: NA; j_gene: TRBJ1-2; d_gene: NA; v_gene: TRBV6-1; CDR3nt: TGTGCCAGCAGTGACGCTAGAGGCAATCGGGGCTACACCTTC; CDR3aa: CASSDARGNRGYTF
abundance: NA; j_gene: TRBJ2-3; d_gene: TRBD1; v_gene: TRBV5-6; CDR3nt: TGTGCCAGCAGCTTTAGGGCCAGGGGGCATGGAGATACGCAGTATTTT; CDR3aa: CASSFRARGHGDTQYF
abundance: NA; j_gene: TRBJ2-5; d_gene: NA; v_gene: TRBV7-6; CDR3nt: TGTGCCAGCAGCTTAGGTCCAGGTTCGGAGACCCAGTACTTC; CDR3aa: CASSLGPGSETQYF
abundance: NA; j_gene: TRBJ2-2; d_gene: NA; v_gene: TRBV5-1; CDR3nt: TGCGCCAGCAGCTTGGCACCGTCGACGGGGGAGCTGTTTTTT; CDR3aa: CASSLAPSTGELFF
abundance: NA; j_gene: TRBJ2-7; d_gene: NA; v_gene: TRBV4-3; CDR3nt: TGCGCCAGCAGCCGCGGCCCCCCAGGGGCCTACGAGCAGTACTTC; CDR3aa: CASSRGPPGAYEQYF
abundance: NA; j_gene: TRBJ1-5; d_gene: TRBD1; v_gene: TRBV2; CDR3nt: TGTGCCAGCAGTTTGACAGGGGGCGTGCAGCCCCAGCATTTT; CDR3aa: CASSLTGGVQPQHF
abundance: NA; j_gene: TRBJ2-7; d_gene: NA; v_gene: TRBV6-6; CDR3nt: TGTGCCAGCAGTCGGGAACGCTCCTACGAGCAGTACTTC; CDR3aa: CASSRERSYEQYF
abundance: NA; j_gene: TRBJ2-2; d_gene: NA; v_gene: TRBV2; CDR3nt: TGTGCCAGCAGTCCGGACAGCGGGGAGCTGTTTTTT; CDR3aa: CASSPDSGELFF
abundance: NA; j_gene: TRBJ2-7; d_gene: NA; v_gene: TRBV30; CDR3nt: TGTGCCTGGAAACAGAATTACGAGCAGTACTTC; CDR3aa: CAWKQNYEQYF
abundance: NA; j_gene: TRBJ2-3; d_gene: NA; v_gene: TRBV6-5; CDR3nt: TGTGCCAGCAGTTCTTCATCAGATACGCAGTATTTT; CDR3aa: CASSSSSDTQYF
abundance: NA; j_gene: TRBJ2-1; d_gene: TRBD1; v_gene: TRBV7-7; CDR3nt: TGTGCCAGCAGCCTCAGTGCAGGGGGCATCCATGAGCAGTTCTTC; CDR3aa: CASSLSAGGIHEQFF
abundance: NA; j_gene: TRBJ1-1; d_gene: NA; v_gene: TRBV27; CDR3nt: TGTGCCAGCAGTTTCTCAGGGTATGGCGCTGAAGCTTTCTTT; CDR3aa: CASSFSGYGAEAFF
abundance: NA; j_gene: TRBJ2-7; d_gene: TRBD1; v_gene: TRBV6-1; CDR3nt: TGTGCCAGCAGTGACGGACAGGCGGAAGAGCAGTACTTC; CDR3aa: CASSDGQAEEQYF
abundance: NA; j_gene: TRBJ1-5; d_gene: TRBD1; v_gene: TRBV19; CDR3nt: TGTGCCAGTAGCATAACTCGGGACAGGGTAAGCAATCAGCCCCAGCATTTT; CDR3aa: CASSITRDRVSNQPQHF
abundance: NA; j_gene: TRBJ1-1; d_gene: NA; v_gene: TRBV19; CDR3nt: TGTGCCAGTAGTACCGTCGGGGGCTACACTGAAGCTTTCTTT; CDR3aa: CASSTVGGYTEAFF
abundance: NA; j_gene: TRBJ1-5; d_gene: TRBD1; v_gene: TRBV30; CDR3nt: TGTGCCTGGTCCGGGACAGGGGATCAGCCCCAGCATTTT; CDR3aa: CAWSGTGDQPQHF
abundance: NA; j_gene: TRBJ2-2; d_gene: NA; v_gene: TRBV2; CDR3nt: TGTGCCAGCAGTGTTAGACCAGCTAACACCGGGGAGCTGTTTTTT; CDR3aa: CASSVRPANTGELFF
abundance: once; j_gene: TRBJ1-2; d_gene: NA; v_gene: TRBV30; CDR3nt: TGTGCCTGGGAGCAGACCGGGACTGACTATGGCTACACCTTC; CDR3aa: CAWEQTGTDYGYTF
abundance: NA; j_gene: TRBJ2-5; d_gene: TRBD2; v_gene: TRBV5-4; CDR3nt: TGTGCCAGCAGCTCCCGGGGCGGGGGGAGAGAGACCCAGTACTTC; CDR3aa: CASSSRGGGRETQYF
abundance: NA; j_gene: TRBJ2-1; d_gene: TRBD1; v_gene: TRBV7-3; CDR3nt: TGTGCCAGCAGCTCCGACAGGGGGAGCTACAATGAGCAGTTCTTC; CDR3aa: CASSSDRGSYNEQFF
abundance: NA; j_gene: TRBJ1-5; d_gene: NA; v_gene: TRBV27; CDR3nt: TGTGCCAGCAGTTTTAGGAATCAGCCCCAGCATTTT; CDR3aa: CASSFRNQPQHF
abundance: NA; j_gene: TRBJ2-7; d_gene: NA; v_gene: TRBV27; CDR3nt: TGTGCCAGCAAAGGGAGTAACTACGAGCAGTACTTC; CDR3aa: CASKGSNYEQYF
abundance: NA; j_gene: TRBJ2-3; d_gene: NA; v_gene: TRBV7-2; CDR3nt: TGTGCCAGCAGCCCGCGACAGGACACGCAGTATTTT; CDR3aa: CASSPRQDTQYF
abundance: NA; j_gene: TRBJ2-7; d_gene: NA; v_gene: TRBV30; CDR3nt: TGTGCCTGGGGCAGAGGAGGGGTCTCCTACGAGCAGTACTTC; CDR3aa: CAWGRGGVSYEQYF
abundance: NA; j_gene: TRBJ2-3; d_gene: NA; v_gene: TRBV30; CDR3nt: TGTGCCTGGTCACAGGGCGCAGATACGCAGTATTTT; CDR3aa: CAWSQGADTQYF
abundance: NA; j_gene: TRBJ2-3; d_gene: NA; v_gene: TRBV4-3; CDR3nt: TGCGCCAGCAGCTTGTCGGGGACCGCAGATACGCAGTATTTT; CDR3aa: CASSLSGTADTQYF
abundance: NA; j_gene: TRBJ2-1; d_gene: NA; v_gene: TRBV9; CDR3nt: TGTGCCAGCAGCGGAGTGGGTAGTCGAAATGAGCAGTTCTTC; CDR3aa: CASSGVGSRNEQFF
abundance: NA; j_gene: TRBJ2-3; d_gene: TRBD2; v_gene: TRBV12-5; CDR3nt: TGTGCTAGTGGAAAGCGGGGGGTCACAGATACGCAGTATTTT; CDR3aa: CASGKRGVTDTQYF
abundance: NA; j_gene: TRBJ2-1; d_gene: TRBD2; v_gene: TRBV7-2; CDR3nt: TGTGCCAGCAGCCTATCGACTAGCGGGGGGATCAATGAGCAGTTCTTC; CDR3aa: CASSLSTSGGINEQFF
abundance: NA; j_gene: TRBJ1-2; d_gene: TRBD1; v_gene: TRBV6-5; CDR3nt: TGTGCCAGCAGTACTACAGGGGTCCATGGCTACACCTTC; CDR3aa: CASSTTGVHGYTF
abundance: NA; j_gene: TRBJ2-1; d_gene: TRBD2; v_gene: TRBV2; CDR3nt: TGTGCCAGCAGTGTCTTAGCGGGGGGGCTGGGTGAGCAGTTCTTC; CDR3aa: CASSVLAGGLGEQFF
abundance: NA; j_gene: TRBJ1-3; d_gene: NA; v_gene: TRBV2; CDR3nt: TGTGCCAGCACCGTGCTGGGGGCAAGAAACACCATATATTTT; CDR3aa: CASTVLGARNTIYF
abundance: NA; j_gene: TRBJ2-2; d_gene: TRBD1; v_gene: TRBV10-3; CDR3nt: TGTGCCATCAGCAGGGGGCAGGGCGGGGAGCTGTTTTTT; CDR3aa: CAISRGQGGELFF
abundance: NA; j_gene: TRBJ2-2; d_gene: TRBD2; v_gene: TRBV11-2; CDR3nt: TGTGCCAGCAGTCCACCTAGCGGATCGAACACCGGGGAGCTGTTTTTT; CDR3aa: CASSPPSGSNTGELFF
abundance: NA; j_gene: TRBJ2-7; d_gene: NA; v_gene: TRBV6-5; CDR3nt: TGTGCCAGCACCCCAGGTGGGGGGGGGCTGTACGAGCAGTACTTC; CDR3aa: CASTPGGGGLYEQYF
abundance: NA; j_gene: TRBJ1-2; d_gene: NA; v_gene: TRBV13; CDR3nt: TGTGCCAGCAGCTTAGAAAAGGATCTGAACTATGGCTACACCTTC; CDR3aa: CASSLEKDLNYGYTF
abundance: NA; j_gene: TRBJ2-6; d_gene: NA; v_gene: TRBV27; CDR3nt: TGTGCCAGCAGTTCCACATCGTCTGGGGCCAACGTCCTGACTTTC; CDR3aa: CASSSTSSGANVLTF
abundance: NA; j_gene: TRBJ2-3; d_gene: NA; v_gene: TRBV6-1; CDR3nt: TGTGCCAGCAGTGAACTAGGGCAGGTTGGAGATACGCAGTATTTT; CDR3aa: CASSELGQVGDTQYF